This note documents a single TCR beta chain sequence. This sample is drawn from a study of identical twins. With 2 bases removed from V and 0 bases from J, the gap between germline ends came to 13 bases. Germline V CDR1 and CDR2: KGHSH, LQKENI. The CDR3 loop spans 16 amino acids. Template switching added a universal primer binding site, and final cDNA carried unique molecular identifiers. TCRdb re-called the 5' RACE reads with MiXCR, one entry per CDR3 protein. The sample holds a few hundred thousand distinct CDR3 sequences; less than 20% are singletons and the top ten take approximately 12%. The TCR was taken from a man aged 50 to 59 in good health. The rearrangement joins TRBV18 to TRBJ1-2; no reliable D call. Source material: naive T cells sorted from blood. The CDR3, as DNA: TGTGCCAGCTCACCAATACCAGCCACCTCTAACTATGGCTACACCTTC. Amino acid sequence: CASSPIPATSNYGYTF. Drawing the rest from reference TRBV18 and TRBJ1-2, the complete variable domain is NAGVMQNPRHLVRRRGQEARLRCSPMKGHSHVYWYRQLPEEGLKFMVYLQKENIIDESGMPKERFSAEFPKEGPSILRIQQVVRGDSAAYFCASSPIPATSNYGYTFGSGTRLTVV.